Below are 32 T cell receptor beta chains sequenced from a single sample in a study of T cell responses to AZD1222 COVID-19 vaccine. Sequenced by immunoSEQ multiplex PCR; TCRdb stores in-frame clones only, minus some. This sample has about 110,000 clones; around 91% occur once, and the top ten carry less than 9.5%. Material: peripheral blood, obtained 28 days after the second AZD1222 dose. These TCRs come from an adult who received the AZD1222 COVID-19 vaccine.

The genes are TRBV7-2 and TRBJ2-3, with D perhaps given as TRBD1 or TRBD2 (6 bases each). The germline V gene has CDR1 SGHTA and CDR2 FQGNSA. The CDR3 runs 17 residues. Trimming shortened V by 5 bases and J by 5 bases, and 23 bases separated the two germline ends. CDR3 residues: CASSPRLGGPQGDTQYF. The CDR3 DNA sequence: TGTGCCAGCAGCCCTCGTTTGGGGGGCCCGCAAGGAGATACGCAGTATTTT. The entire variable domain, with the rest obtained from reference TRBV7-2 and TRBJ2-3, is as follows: GAGVSQSPSNKVTEKGKDVELRCDPISGHTALYWYRQSLGQGLEFLIYFQGNSAPDKSGLPSDRFSAERTGGSVSTLTIQRTQQEDSAVYLCASSPRLGGPQGDTQYFGPGTRLTVL.

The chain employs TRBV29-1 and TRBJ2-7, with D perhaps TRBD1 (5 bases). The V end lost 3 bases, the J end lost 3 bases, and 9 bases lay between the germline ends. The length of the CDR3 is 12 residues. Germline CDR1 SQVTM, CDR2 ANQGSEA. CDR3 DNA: TGCAGCGTTGAGTTCCAGGGCTACGAGCAGTACTTC. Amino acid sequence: CSVEFQGYEQYF.

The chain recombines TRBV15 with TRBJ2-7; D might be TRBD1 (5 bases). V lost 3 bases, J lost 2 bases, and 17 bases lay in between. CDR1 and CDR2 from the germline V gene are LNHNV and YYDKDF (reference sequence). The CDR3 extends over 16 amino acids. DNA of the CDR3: TGTGCCACCAGCAGGGAGACAGTCCTTTTCGCCTACGAGCAGTACTTC. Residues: CATSRETVLFAYEQYF. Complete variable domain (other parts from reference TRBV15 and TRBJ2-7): DAMVIQNPRYQVTQFGKPVTLSCSQTLNHNVMYWYQQKSSQAPKLLFHYYDKDFNNEADTPDNFQSRRPNTSFCFLDIRSPGLGDTAMYLCATSRETVLFAYEQYFGPGTRLTVT.

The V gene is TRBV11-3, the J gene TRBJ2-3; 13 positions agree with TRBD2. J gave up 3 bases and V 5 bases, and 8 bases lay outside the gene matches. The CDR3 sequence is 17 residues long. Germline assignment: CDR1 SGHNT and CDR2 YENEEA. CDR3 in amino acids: CASSRRLAGGVTDTQYF. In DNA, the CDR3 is TGTGCCAGCAGCCGGAGACTAGCGGGGGGCGTAACAGATACGCAGTATTTT.

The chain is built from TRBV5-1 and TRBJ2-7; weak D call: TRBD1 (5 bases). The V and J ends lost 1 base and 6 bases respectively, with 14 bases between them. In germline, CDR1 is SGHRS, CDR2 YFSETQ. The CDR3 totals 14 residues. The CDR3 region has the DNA TGCGCCAGCAGCTTGTCGACAGCTGTAGGCGAGCAGTACTTC. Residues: CASSLSTAVGEQYF.

CDR3 in DNA: TGTGCTAGTGGGACGGCTACCTACGAGCAGTACTTC. Translating gives CASGTATYEQYF. This chain uses TRBV12-5 with TRBJ2-7, with D unclear. The germline V gene encodes CDR1 LGHNT and CDR2 FRNRAP. This CDR3 is 12 amino acids long. The V gene lost 6 bases and the J gene lost 2 bases, with 8 bases spanning the gap.

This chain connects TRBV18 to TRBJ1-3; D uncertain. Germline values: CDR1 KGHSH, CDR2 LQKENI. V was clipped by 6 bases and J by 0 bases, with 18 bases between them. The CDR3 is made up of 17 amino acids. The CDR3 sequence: CASSPRFEGYSGNTIYF. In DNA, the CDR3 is TGTGCCAGCTCGCCTAGGTTCGAGGGCTACTCTGGAAACACCATATATTTT.

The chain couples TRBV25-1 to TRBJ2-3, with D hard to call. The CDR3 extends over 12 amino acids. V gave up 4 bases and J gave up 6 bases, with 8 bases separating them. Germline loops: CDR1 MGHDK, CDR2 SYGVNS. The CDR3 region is CASSGSLDTQYF. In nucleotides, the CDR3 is TGTGCCAGCAGTGGATCCCTGGATACGCAGTATTTT.

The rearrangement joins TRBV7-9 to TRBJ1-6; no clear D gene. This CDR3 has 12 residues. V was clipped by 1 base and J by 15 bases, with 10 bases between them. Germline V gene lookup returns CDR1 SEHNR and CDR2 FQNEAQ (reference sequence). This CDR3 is CASSLGPQVLHF. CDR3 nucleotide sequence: TGTGCCAGCAGCTTAGGGCCCCAAGTCCTCCACTTT.

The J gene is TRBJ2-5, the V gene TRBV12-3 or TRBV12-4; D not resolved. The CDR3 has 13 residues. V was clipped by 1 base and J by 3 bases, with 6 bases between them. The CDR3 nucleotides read TGTGCCAGCAGTTTAGGTCTCGAAGAGACCCAGTACTTC. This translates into CASSLGLEETQYF.

CDR3: CASSLRSYNSPLHF. As DNA, the CDR3 is TGTGCCAGCAGCCTTCGCTCCTATAATTCACCCCTCCACTTT. The chain couples TRBV11-1 to TRBJ1-6; D not certain. CDR3 length equals 14 residues. The germline gives CDR1 SGHAT, CDR2 FQDESV (reference sequence). Trimming took off 5 bases at V and 0 bases at J, with 5 bases between the two ends.

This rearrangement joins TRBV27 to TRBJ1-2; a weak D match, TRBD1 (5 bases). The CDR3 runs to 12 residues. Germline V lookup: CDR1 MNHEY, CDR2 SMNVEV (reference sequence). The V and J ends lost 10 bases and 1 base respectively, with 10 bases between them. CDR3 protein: CATRQSNYGYTF. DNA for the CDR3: TGTGCCACACGACAGAGTAACTATGGCTACACCTTC.

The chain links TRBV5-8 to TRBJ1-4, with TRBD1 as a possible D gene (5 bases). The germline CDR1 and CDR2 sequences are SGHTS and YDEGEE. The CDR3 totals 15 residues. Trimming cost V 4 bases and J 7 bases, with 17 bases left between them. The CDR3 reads CASSPRVGGGEKLFF. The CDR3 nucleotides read TGTGCCAGCAGCCCCCGAGTTGGGGGAGGTGAAAAACTGTTTTTT. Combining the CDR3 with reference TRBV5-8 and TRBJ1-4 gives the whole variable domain EAGVTQSPTHLIKTRGQQATLRCSPISGHTSVYWYQQALGLGLQFLLWYDEGEERNRGNFPPRFSGRQFPNYSSELNVNALELEDSALYLCASSPRVGGGEKLFFGSGTQLSVL.

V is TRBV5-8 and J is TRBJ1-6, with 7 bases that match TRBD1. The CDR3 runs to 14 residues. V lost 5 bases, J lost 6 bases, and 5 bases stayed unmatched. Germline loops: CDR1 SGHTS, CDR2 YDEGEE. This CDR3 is CASSLGQLNSPLHF. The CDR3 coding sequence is TGTGCCAGCAGTCTGGGACAGCTTAATTCACCCCTCCACTTT.

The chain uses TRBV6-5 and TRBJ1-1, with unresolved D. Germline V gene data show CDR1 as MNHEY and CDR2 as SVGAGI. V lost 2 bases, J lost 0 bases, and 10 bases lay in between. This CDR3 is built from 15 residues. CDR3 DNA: TGTGCCAGCAGTTACCCAGGAGGGATGAACACTGAAGCTTTCTTT. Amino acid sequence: CASSYPGGMNTEAFF.

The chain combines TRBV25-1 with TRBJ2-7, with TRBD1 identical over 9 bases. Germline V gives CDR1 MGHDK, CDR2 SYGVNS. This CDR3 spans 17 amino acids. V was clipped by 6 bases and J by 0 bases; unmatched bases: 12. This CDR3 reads CASSGGTGKSSSYEQYF. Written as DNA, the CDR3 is TGTGCCAGCAGCGGGGGGACAGGGAAAAGCAGCTCCTACGAGCAGTACTTC.

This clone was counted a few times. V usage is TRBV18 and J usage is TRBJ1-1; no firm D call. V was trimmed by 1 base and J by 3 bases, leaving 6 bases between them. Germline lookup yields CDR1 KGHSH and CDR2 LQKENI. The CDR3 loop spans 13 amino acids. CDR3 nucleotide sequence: TGTGCCAGCTCACCACAGGGAGACACTGAAGCTTTCTTT. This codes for CASSPQGDTEAFF.

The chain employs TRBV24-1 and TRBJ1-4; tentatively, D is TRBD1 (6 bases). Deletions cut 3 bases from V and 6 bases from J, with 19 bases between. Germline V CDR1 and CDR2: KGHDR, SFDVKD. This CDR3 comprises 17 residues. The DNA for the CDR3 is TGTGCCACCAGTGATGGGGGGGCAGGTCGCCCAGATGAAAAACTGTTTTTT. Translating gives CATSDGGAGRPDEKLFF.

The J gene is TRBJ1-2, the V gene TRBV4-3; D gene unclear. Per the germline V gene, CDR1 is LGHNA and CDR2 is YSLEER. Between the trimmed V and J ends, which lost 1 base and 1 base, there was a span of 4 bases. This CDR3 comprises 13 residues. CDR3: CASSQAVNYGYTF. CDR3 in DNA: TGCGCCAGCAGCCAAGCTGTTAACTATGGCTACACCTTC.

In nucleotides, the CDR3 is TGTGCCAGCAGCGTCCGGGCCGGGGTTGGTAATTCACCCCTCCACTTT. It translates to CASSVRAGVGNSPLHF. The gene calls are TRBV9 and TRBJ1-6; D unresolved. The V end lost 2 bases, the J end lost 6 bases, and 15 bases lay between the germline ends. Germline V gives CDR1 SGDLS, CDR2 YYNGEE. There are 16 residues in the CDR3.

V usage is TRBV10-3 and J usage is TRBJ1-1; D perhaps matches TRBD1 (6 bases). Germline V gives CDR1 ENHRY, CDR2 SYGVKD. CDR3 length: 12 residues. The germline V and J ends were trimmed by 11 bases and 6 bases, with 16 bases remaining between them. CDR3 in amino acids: CAGKGDSAEAFF. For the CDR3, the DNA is TGTGCCGGAAAGGGGGACTCTGCTGAAGCTTTCTTT.

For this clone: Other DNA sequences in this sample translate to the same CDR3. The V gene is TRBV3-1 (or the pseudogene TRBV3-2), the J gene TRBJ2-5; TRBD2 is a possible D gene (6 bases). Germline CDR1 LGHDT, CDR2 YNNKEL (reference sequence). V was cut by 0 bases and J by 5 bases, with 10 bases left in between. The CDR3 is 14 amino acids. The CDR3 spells CASSQEGAGETQYF. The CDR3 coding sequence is TGTGCCAGCAGCCAAGAAGGGGCGGGGGAGACCCAGTACTTC.

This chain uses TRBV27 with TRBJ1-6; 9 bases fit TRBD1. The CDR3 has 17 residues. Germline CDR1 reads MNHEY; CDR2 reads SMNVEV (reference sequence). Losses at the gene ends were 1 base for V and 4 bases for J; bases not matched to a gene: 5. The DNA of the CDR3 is TGTGCCAGCAGTTTATATCGCGACAGGGGGTATAATTCACCCCTCCACTTT. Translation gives CASSLYRDRGYNSPLHF.

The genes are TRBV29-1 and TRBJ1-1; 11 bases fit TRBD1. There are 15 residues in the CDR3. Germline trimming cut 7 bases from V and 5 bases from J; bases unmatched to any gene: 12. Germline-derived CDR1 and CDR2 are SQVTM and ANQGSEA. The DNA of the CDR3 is TGCAGCGGGAAGCCGGGACAGGGGGTAGGAACTGAAGCTTTCTTT. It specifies CSGKPGQGVGTEAFF.

The CDR3, as DNA: TGTGCCAGTAGTGCAACCAACAGGGCAGGCTACACCTTC. Residues: CASSATNRAGYTF. The chain is built from TRBV19 and TRBJ1-2; tentatively, D is TRBD1 (6 bases). V lost 5 bases and J lost 8, with 15 bases in between. CDR3 length equals 13 residues. Germline-derived CDR1 and CDR2 are LNHDA and SQIVND (reference sequence).

CDR3 protein: CASSSLTSGAQETQYF. Here the CDR3 DNA reads TGTGCCAGCAGCTCCCTGACTAGCGGGGCTCAAGAGACCCAGTACTTC. This chain uses TRBV9 with TRBJ2-5, with 11 bases fitting TRBD2. The CDR3 has 16 amino acids. In germline, CDR1 is SGDLS, CDR2 YYNGEE. J lost 2 bases, V lost 4 bases, and 7 bases had no gene match.

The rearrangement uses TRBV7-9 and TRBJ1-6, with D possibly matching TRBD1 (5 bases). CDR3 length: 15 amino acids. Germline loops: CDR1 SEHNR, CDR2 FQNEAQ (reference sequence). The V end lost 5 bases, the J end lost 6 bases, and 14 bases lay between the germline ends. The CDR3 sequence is CASSPSQGINSPLHF. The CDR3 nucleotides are TGTGCCAGCAGCCCCTCCCAGGGAATTAATTCACCCCTCCACTTT.

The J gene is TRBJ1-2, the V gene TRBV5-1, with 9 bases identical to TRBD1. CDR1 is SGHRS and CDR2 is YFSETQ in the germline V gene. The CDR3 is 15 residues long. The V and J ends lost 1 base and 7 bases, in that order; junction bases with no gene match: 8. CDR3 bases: TGCGCCAGCAGCTTGCTTTTGGGGGACAGGGTTGGCTACACCTTC. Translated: CASSLLLGDRVGYTF.

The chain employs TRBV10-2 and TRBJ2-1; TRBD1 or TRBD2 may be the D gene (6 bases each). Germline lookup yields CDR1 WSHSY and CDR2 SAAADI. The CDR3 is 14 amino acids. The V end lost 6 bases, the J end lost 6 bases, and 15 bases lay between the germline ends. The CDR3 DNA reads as TGCGCCAGCAGGGCCGGGGGCCGAGGCAATGAGCAGTTCTTC. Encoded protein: CASRAGGRGNEQFF.

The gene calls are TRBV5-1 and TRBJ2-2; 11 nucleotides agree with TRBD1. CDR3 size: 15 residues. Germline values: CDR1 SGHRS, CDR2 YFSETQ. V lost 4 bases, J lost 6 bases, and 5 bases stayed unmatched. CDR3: CASSTRTGGPGELFF. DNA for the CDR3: TGCGCCAGCAGCACTCGGACAGGGGGCCCCGGGGAGCTGTTTTTT.

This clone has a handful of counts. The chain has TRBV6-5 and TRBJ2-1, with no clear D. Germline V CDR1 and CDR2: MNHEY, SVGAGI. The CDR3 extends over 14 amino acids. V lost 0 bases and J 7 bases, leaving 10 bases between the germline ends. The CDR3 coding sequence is TGTGCCAGCAGTTACTCGGTCAGGAAAAATGAGCAGTTCTTC. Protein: CASSYSVRKNEQFF.

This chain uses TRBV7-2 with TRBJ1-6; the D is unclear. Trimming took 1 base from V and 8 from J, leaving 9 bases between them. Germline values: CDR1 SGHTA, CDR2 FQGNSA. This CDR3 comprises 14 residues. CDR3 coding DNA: TGTGCCAGCAGCTTAGGCAGGTGGGATTCACCCCTCCACTTT. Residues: CASSLGRWDSPLHF.